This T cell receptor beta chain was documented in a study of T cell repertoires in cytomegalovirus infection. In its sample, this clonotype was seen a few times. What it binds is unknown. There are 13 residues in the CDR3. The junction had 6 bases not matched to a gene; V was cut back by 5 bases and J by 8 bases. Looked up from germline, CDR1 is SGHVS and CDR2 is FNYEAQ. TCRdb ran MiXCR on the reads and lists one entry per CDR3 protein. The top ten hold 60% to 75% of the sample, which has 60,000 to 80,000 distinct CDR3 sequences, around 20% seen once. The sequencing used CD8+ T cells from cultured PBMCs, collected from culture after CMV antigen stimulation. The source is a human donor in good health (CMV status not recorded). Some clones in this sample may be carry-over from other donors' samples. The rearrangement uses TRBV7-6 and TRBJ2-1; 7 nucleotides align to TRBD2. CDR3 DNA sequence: TGTGCCAGCAGCCAAGGACTAGTCGATGAGCAGTTCTTC. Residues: CASSQGLVDEQFF. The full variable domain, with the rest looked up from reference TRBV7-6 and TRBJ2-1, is GAGVSQSPRYKVTKRGQDVALRCDPISGHVSLYWYRQALGQGPEFLTYFNYEAQQDKSGLPNDRFSAERPEGSISTLTIQRTEQRDSAMYRCASSQGLVDEQFFGPGTRLTVL.